This note documents a single T cell receptor (beta chain) sequence. This CDR3 contains 13 residues. This sample was included in a study of blood T cells in healthy people across ages. Study-wide context: About one barcoded beta molecule per two T cells came from capture by template switching.

A sample-barcoded 5' primer and a J-beta primer mix were used in a second PCR of about 7 to 12 cycles. A template-switch adaptor containing 12 random nucleotides labeled each cDNA molecule. From the 5' RACE reads, TCRdb called clonotypes with MiXCR, one entry per CDR3 protein. This sample has 2 million or so distinct CDR3 sequences; 49% occur once, and the top ten carry roughly 2.1%. The source material was blood. The gene calls are TRBV12-3 or TRBV12-4 and TRBJ2-4; no definite D call. The J call may not be correct, given that the DNA end is closer to TRBJ2-7. The receptor was isolated from a woman in her forties in good health. CDR3 amino acids: CASSLNAAYEQYF. The CDR3, as DNA: TGTGCCAGCAGTTTAAACGCCGCCTACGAGCAGTACTTC.